Below are 27 T cell receptor beta chains sequenced from a single sample in a study of CD8 T cells in Susac syndrome. RNA in amounts of 0.5 to 1 ug was reverse transcribed with random hexamers. TCRdb re-derived calls from the immunoSEQ multiplex PCR reads in MiXCR, one entry per CDR3 protein. The sample yields fewer than 200,000 distinct CDR3 sequences, 75% to 95% seen once. The specimen was CD4+ T cells from PBMCs. Source of these receptors: a human donor with Susac syndrome.

The V gene is TRBV3-1, the J gene TRBJ2-1; 15 bases fit TRBD2. Trimming at V came to 3 bases and at J to 6 bases, leaving 9 bases not matched to a gene. Germline loops: CDR1 LGHDT, CDR2 YNNKEL (reference sequence). CDR3 length: 18 amino acids. The DNA of the CDR3 is TGTGCCAGCAGCCACGGACTAGCGGGAGGGCCAAGGTCCAATGAGCAGTTCTTC. It encodes CASSHGLAGGPRSNEQFF.

The chain employs TRBV5-1 and TRBJ2-1; 9 nucleotides align to TRBD1. CDR1 is SGHRS and CDR2 is YFSETQ in the germline V gene. The CDR3 contains 15 residues. The V and J ends lost 7 bases and 9 bases, in that order; junction bases with no gene match: 14. The CDR3 DNA is TGCGCCAGCCGAAAACAATGGACAGGGGAACTTGAGCAGTTCTTC. It codes for CASRKQWTGELEQFF. The full variable domain, completed using reference TRBV5-1 and TRBJ2-1, is KAGVTQTPRYLIKTRGQQVTLSCSPISGHRSVSWYQQTPGQGLQFLFEYFSETQRNKGNFPGRFSGRQFSNSRSEMNVSTLELGDSALYLCASRKQWTGELEQFFGPGTRLTVL.

This clonotype has just a few counts. The chain couples TRBV7-9 to TRBJ2-5, with D maybe TRBD2 (5 bases). This CDR3 has 12 residues. The V and J ends lost 5 bases and 2 bases respectively, with 6 bases between them. Germline V gene data show CDR1 as SEHNR and CDR2 as FQNEAQ (reference sequence). Here the CDR3 reads CASSREQETQYF. The CDR3 coding sequence is TGTGCCAGCAGCCGGGAACAAGAGACCCAGTACTTC.

The chain employs TRBV28 and TRBJ1-5, with D possibly matching TRBD1 (5 bases). This CDR3 is 15 amino acids long. Germline values: CDR1 MDHEN, CDR2 SYDVKM. V lost 6 bases and J 6 bases, leaving 18 bases between the germline ends. In nucleotides, the CDR3 is TGTGCCAGCAGCCCGGGACTTTTAGGAGGTCAGCCCCAGCATTTT. It is translated as CASSPGLLGGQPQHF.

The chain recombines TRBV5-1 with TRBJ1-3, with D perhaps TRBD1 (5 bases). Germline V CDR1 and CDR2: SGHRS, YFSETQ. The CDR3 runs to 15 residues. Deletions cut 0 bases from V and 6 bases from J, with 13 bases between. CDR3 in DNA: TGCGCCAGCAGCTTGGAGGAGGCAGGGCCAAACACCATATATTTT. It yields the protein CASSLEEAGPNTIYF.

The V gene is TRBV29-1, the J gene TRBJ1-1; weak D call: TRBD1 (5 bases). Looked up from germline, CDR1 is SQVTM and CDR2 is ANQGSEA. This CDR3 spans 14 amino acids. Trimming removed 4 bases from V and 2 bases from J, with 14 bases in between. The CDR3 DNA is TGCAGCGTTGCCCGGACATCGGCTAACACTGAAGCTTTCTTT. Its translation is CSVARTSANTEAFF.

The chain is built from TRBV28 and TRBJ2-7, with TRBD1 identical over 12 bases. The CDR3 is made up of 16 amino acids. Losses at the gene ends were 6 bases for V and 6 bases for J; bases not matched to a gene: 12. Germline V lookup: CDR1 MDHEN, CDR2 SYDVKM. CDR3 protein: CASSPLVGTGGIEQYF. CDR3 in DNA: TGTGCCAGCAGCCCCCTGGTGGGGACAGGGGGCATCGAGCAGTACTTC.

This clonotype was counted between two and nine times. V gene TRBV27 combines with J gene TRBJ1-2; TRBD1 agrees at 12 bases. The CDR3 length is 15 residues. V lost 6 bases and J lost 4; bases outside the gene matches: 6. CDR1 MNHEY and CDR2 SMNVEV come from the germline V gene (reference sequence). CDR3 coding DNA: TGTGCCAGCAGCCTCGGGACAGGGGGCTCCTATGGCTACACCTTC. This sequence encodes CASSLGTGGSYGYTF.

V and J are TRBV9 and TRBJ2-2; D perhaps matches TRBD2 (5 bases). Looked up from germline, CDR1 is SGDLS and CDR2 is YYNGEE. V was cut by 4 bases and J by 3 bases, with 16 bases left in between. The CDR3 is 16 amino acids. This CDR3 reads CASSPWTPFYTGELFF. The DNA of the CDR3 is TGTGCCAGCAGCCCCTGGACTCCATTTTACACCGGGGAGCTGTTTTTT.

A single count supports this clonotype. The chain recombines TRBV5-4 with TRBJ2-5; 7 nucleotides match TRBD1. The CDR3 length is 16 residues. V lost 1 base, J lost 3 bases, and 9 bases stayed unmatched. Looked up from germline, CDR1 is SGHNT and CDR2 is YYREEE (reference sequence). The CDR3 sequence is CASSLIARTGEETQYF. The DNA of the CDR3 is TGTGCCAGCAGCTTGATCGCGAGGACAGGTGAAGAGACCCAGTACTTC.

The chain uses TRBV30 and TRBJ2-1; TRBD1 matches 7 bases. J gave up 1 base and V 2 bases, and 2 bases lay outside the gene matches. The CDR3 extends over 14 amino acids. Germline lookup yields CDR1 GTSNPN and CDR2 SVGIG (reference sequence). CDR3 loop: CAWSRGQSYNEQFF. CDR3 DNA sequence: TGTGCCTGGAGTCGGGGACAGTCCTACAATGAGCAGTTCTTC.

The sample holds a few counts of this clonotype. This CDR3 is CASSSYRGPYEQYF. As DNA, the CDR3 is TGTGCCAGCAGCTCATACAGGGGCCCCTACGAGCAGTACTTC. This sequence joins TRBV3-1 and TRBJ2-7, with 7 bases identical to TRBD1. Trimming at V came to 5 bases and at J to 2 bases, leaving 6 bases not matched to a gene. This CDR3 comprises 14 residues. Germline CDR1 reads LGHDT; CDR2 reads YNNKEL (reference sequence).

This chain joins TRBV20-1 and TRBJ1-4; D call uncertain. The CDR3 is 14 residues long. Trimming left V 0 bases short and J 5 bases short, with 10 bases between. The germline V gene encodes CDR1 DFQATT and CDR2 SNEGSKA (reference sequence). The CDR3 bases are TGCAGTGCTAGAGAAGTGGATGGAAATGAAAAACTGTTTTTT. Residues: CSAREVDGNEKLFF.

CDR3 nucleotide sequence: TGTGCCAGTAGTACGACAGGGTCGGAGACCCAGTACTTC. Translation gives CASSTTGSETQYF. This rearrangement joins TRBV19 to TRBJ2-5; 7 positions match TRBD1. There are 13 residues in the CDR3. Germline-derived CDR1 and CDR2 are LNHDA and SQIVND (reference sequence). V lost 4 bases, J lost 5 bases, and 4 bases stayed unmatched.

This sequence joins TRBV5-4 and TRBJ1-2; 11 positions match TRBD1. V lost 4 bases to trimming and J lost 8 bases; unmatched junction nucleotides: 10. The CDR3 has 15 residues. Germline CDR1 reads SGHNT; CDR2 reads YYREEE (reference sequence). The CDR3 nucleotides are TGTGCCAGCAGCCCGGACAGGGGGCAAGGAAGAGGCTACACCTTC. Translated: CASSPDRGQGRGYTF.

This chain joins TRBV5-4 and TRBJ2-7, with unresolved D. CDR3 size: 13 residues. Trimming left V 2 bases short and J 3 bases short, with 9 bases between. CDR1 is SGHNT and CDR2 is YYREEE in the germline V gene (reference sequence). In DNA, the CDR3 is TGTGCCAGCAGCTTAGACGTCATCTACGAGCAGTACTTC. Protein product: CASSLDVIYEQYF. Complete variable domain (other parts from reference TRBV5-4 and TRBJ2-7): ETGVTQSPTHLIKTRGQQVTLRCSSQSGHNTVSWYQQALGQGPQFIFQYYREEENGRGNFPPRFSGLQFPNYSSELNVNALELDDSALYLCASSLDVIYEQYFGPGTRLTVT.

The chain is built from TRBV30 and TRBJ1-2, with 7 bases aligning to TRBD1. The CDR3 length is 12 residues. Germline lookup yields CDR1 GTSNPN and CDR2 SVGIG (reference sequence). V shed 5 bases, J shed 1 base, and the junction held 1 base outside the gene matches. The CDR3: CAWGTDNYGYTF. In nucleotides, the CDR3 is TGTGCCTGGGGGACAGATAACTATGGCTACACCTTC.

The chain uses TRBV3-1 and TRBJ1-4; D is perhaps TRBD1 (6 bases). Looked up from germline, CDR1 is LGHDT and CDR2 is YNNKEL (reference sequence). V lost 4 bases and J lost 8, with 20 bases in between. This CDR3 has 16 amino acids. The CDR3: CASSPPRGARGEKLFF. In DNA form, the CDR3 reads TGTGCCAGCAGCCCACCGCGGGGGGCGCGAGGGGAAAAACTGTTTTTT.

This chain links TRBV3-1 with TRBJ1-1; a weak D match, TRBD1 (6 bases). Trimming shortened V by 3 bases and J by 0 bases, and 14 bases separated the two germline ends. The CDR3 totals 16 residues. Germline loops: CDR1 LGHDT, CDR2 YNNKEL (reference sequence). CDR3 sequence reads: CASSHIFGQMNTEAFF. The CDR3, as DNA: TGTGCCAGCAGCCATATATTTGGACAGATGAACACTGAAGCTTTCTTT.

This clonotype has only a few counts. The V call is TRBV7-2, the J call TRBJ2-4; TRBD1 or TRBD2 may be the D gene (5 bases each). Trimming stripped 5 bases from V and 6 bases from J, with 11 bases between. This CDR3 has 13 amino acids. Germline loops: CDR1 SGHTA, CDR2 FQGNSA. The CDR3 coding sequence is TGTGCCAGCAGCAGGGAGCAGGGAAACATTCAGTACTTC. Translation: CASSREQGNIQYF. The full variable domain, in which reference TRBV7-2 and TRBJ2-4 provide the parts outside the CDR3, is GAGVSQSPSNKVTEKGKDVELRCDPISGHTALYWYRQSLGQGLEFLIYFQGNSAPDKSGLPSDRFSAERTGGSVSTLTIQRTQQEDSAVYLCASSREQGNIQYFGAGTRLSVL.

The chain uses TRBV20-1 and TRBJ1-4; no clear D. The CDR3 has 13 residues. The V gene lost 6 bases and the J gene lost 0 bases, with 8 bases spanning the gap. Germline CDR1 DFQATT, CDR2 SNEGSKA (reference sequence). Here the CDR3 reads CSASRATNEKLFF. The CDR3 region has the DNA TGCAGTGCCTCGCGTGCAACTAATGAAAAACTGTTTTTT.

V and J are TRBV5-1 and TRBJ2-5; D remains unclear. The CDR3 is 14 residues long. Trimming removed 4 bases from V and 1 base from J, with 11 bases in between. Germline CDR1 SGHRS, CDR2 YFSETQ. The CDR3 spells CASSRKAVQETQYF. For the CDR3, the DNA is TGCGCCAGCAGCCGTAAAGCAGTCCAAGAGACCCAGTACTTC.

The chain employs TRBV2 and TRBJ2-5; the D is unclear. Looked up from germline, CDR1 is SNHLY and CDR2 is FYNNEI. The V and J ends lost 7 bases and 0 bases respectively, with 6 bases between them. This CDR3 spans 12 amino acids. CDR3 DNA: TGTGCCAGCACTATGGACCAAGAGACCCAGTACTTC. Its translation is CASTMDQETQYF. The full variable domain, completed using reference TRBV2 and TRBJ2-5, is EPEVTQTPSHQVTQMGQEVILRCVPISNHLYFYWYRQILGQKVEFLVSFYNNEISEKSEIFDDQFSVERPDGSNFTLKIRSTKLEDSAMYFCASTMDQETQYFGPGTRLLVL.

The chain recombines TRBV4-2 with TRBJ2-1; D is ambiguous. The CDR3 is 17 residues long. Germline CDR1 reads LGHNA; CDR2 reads YNFKEQ. The V end was cut by 0 bases, the J end by 8 bases, with 20 bases between. Here the CDR3 reads CASSQDRGNVLVYEQFF. CDR3 coding DNA: TGTGCCAGCAGCCAAGATCGCGGCAACGTTCTGGTCTATGAGCAGTTCTTC.

This chain's CDR3 is CASSGGQGGEQYF. The CDR3 DNA reads TGTGCCAGCAGCGGGGGACAGGGGGGCGAGCAGTACTTC. The chain recombines TRBV5-6 with TRBJ2-7; 11 bases line up with TRBD1. CDR1 SGHDT and CDR2 YYEEEE come from the germline V gene. This CDR3 spans 13 amino acids. V shed 4 bases and J 6 bases; nucleotides not matched to a gene: 3.

V gene TRBV27 combines with J gene TRBJ1-5; no firm D call. Germline CDR1 is MNHEY and CDR2 is SMNVEV (reference sequence). Trimming shortened V by 4 bases and J by 4 bases, and 8 bases separated the two germline ends. The CDR3 has 13 residues. The CDR3 loop reads CASSSRPNQPQHF. In DNA, the CDR3 is TGTGCCAGCAGTTCCCGGCCGAATCAGCCCCAGCATTTT.

The J gene is TRBJ2-3, the V gene TRBV20-1; D is uncertain. Germline CDR1 and CDR2: DFQATT and SNEGSKA (reference sequence). The CDR3 runs 11 residues. V was trimmed by 7 bases and J by 0 bases, leaving 5 bases between them. Here the CDR3 reads CSVYSTDTQYF. The CDR3, as DNA: TGCAGTGTTTACAGCACAGATACGCAGTATTTT.